This T cell receptor beta chain originates from a study of T cells in Graves' hyperthyroidism and ophthalmopathy. Study conclusions and caveats: From stable hyperthyroidism, ophthalmopathy was set apart by a 13 V-J model.

Amplification targeted TCR beta CDR3 regions from RNA transcripts. The TCR CDR3 first-round RT-PCR relied on the HTBI primer set. TCRdb itself ran the multiplex PCR reads through MiXCR, one entry per CDR3 protein. In the table there are hundreds of thousands of distinct CDR3 sequences, 38% of which are singletons. This clonotype was detected only a few times. The antigen is undetermined. V shed 5 bases, J shed 5 bases, and the junction held 8 bases outside the gene matches. The V gene's germline CDR1 is SEHNR and CDR2 FQNEAQ (reference sequence). The CDR3 loop spans 14 amino acids. Sequenced sample: blood. The J gene is TRBJ1-1, the V gene TRBV7-9; 7 nucleotides line up with TRBD1. The receptor's source is a young man with Graves' hyperthyroidism. The CDR3 DNA sequence: TGTGCCAGCAGCCAGTTGACAGGGTTGACTGAAGCTTTCTTT. Its protein is CASSQLTGLTEAFF.